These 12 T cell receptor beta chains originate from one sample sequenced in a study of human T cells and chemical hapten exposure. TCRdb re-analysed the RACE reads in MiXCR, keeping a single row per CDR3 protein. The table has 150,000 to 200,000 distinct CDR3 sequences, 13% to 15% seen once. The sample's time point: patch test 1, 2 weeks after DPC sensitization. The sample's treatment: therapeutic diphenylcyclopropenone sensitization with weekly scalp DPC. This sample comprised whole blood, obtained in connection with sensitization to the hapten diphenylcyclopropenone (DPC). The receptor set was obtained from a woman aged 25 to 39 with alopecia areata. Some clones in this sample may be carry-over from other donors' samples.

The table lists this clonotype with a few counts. The CDR3 coding sequence is TGCAGCGTTTTCGATGGACAGGGAGGCGAGCAGTACTTC. This gives the protein CSVFDGQGGEQYF. The genes are TRBV29-1 and TRBJ2-7; 8 positions match TRBD1. Germline V gives CDR1 SQVTM, CDR2 ANQGSEA. The CDR3 consists of 13 residues. The V and J ends lost 5 bases and 6 bases, in that order; junction bases with no gene match: 9.

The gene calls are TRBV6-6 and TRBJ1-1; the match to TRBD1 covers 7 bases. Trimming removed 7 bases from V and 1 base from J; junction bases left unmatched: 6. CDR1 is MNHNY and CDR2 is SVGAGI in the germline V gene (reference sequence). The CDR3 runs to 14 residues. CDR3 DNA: TGTGCCAGCAAACCGGGACAGACGAACACTGAAGCTTTCTTT. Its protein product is CASKPGQTNTEAFF.

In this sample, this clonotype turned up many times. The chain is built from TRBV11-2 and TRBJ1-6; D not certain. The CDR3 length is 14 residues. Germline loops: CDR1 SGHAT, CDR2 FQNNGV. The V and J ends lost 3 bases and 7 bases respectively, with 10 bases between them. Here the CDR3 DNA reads TGTGCCAGCAGCTTTTCCAGGTTCAATTCACCCCTCCACTTT. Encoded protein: CASSFSRFNSPLHF.

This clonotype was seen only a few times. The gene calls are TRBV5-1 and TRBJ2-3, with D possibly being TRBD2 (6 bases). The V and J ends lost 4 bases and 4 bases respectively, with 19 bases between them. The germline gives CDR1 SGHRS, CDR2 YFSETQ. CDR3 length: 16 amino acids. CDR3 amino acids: CASSPVSGVLPDTQYF. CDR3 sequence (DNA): TGCGCCAGCAGCCCCGTTTCGGGAGTCCTCCCAGATACGCAGTATTTT.

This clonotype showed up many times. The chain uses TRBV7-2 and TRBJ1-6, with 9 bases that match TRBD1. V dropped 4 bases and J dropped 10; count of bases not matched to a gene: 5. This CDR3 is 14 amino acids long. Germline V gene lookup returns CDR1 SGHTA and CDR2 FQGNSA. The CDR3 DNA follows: TGTGCCAGCAGCTGGGACAGGGTCAGGTCACCCCTCCACTTT. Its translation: CASSWDRVRSPLHF. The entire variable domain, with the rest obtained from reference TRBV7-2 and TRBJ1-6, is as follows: GAGVSQSPSNKVTEKGKDVELRCDPISGHTALYWYRQSLGQGLEFLIYFQGNSAPDKSGLPSDRFSAERTGGSVSTLTIQRTQQEDSAVYLCASSWDRVRSPLHFGNGTRLTVT.

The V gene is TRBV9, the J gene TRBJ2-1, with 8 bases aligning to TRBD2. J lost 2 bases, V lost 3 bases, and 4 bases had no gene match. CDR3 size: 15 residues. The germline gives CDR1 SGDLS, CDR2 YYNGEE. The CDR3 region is CASSGEGLAYNEQFF. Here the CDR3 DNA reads TGTGCCAGCAGCGGTGAGGGACTAGCCTACAATGAGCAGTTCTTC.

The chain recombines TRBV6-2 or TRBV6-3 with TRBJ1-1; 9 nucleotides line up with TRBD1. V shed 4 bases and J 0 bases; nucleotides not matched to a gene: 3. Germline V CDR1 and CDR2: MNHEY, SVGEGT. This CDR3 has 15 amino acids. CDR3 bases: TGTGCCAGCAGTTTACAGGGGGCTGTGAACACTGAAGCTTTCTTT. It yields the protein CASSLQGAVNTEAFF.

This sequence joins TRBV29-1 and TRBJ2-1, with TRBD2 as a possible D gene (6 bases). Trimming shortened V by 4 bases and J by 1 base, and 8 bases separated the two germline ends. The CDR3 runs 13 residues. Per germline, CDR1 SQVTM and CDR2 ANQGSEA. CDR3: CSVGDFSYNEQFF. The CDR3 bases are TGCAGCGTTGGGGACTTTTCCTACAATGAGCAGTTCTTC.

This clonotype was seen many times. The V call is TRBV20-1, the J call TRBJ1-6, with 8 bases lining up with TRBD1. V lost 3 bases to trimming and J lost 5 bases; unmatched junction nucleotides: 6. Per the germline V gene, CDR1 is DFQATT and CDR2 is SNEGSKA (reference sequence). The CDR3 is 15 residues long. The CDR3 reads CSARTQGQDNSPLHF. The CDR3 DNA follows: TGCAGTGCTAGGACGCAGGGACAGGATAATTCACCCCTCCACTTT.

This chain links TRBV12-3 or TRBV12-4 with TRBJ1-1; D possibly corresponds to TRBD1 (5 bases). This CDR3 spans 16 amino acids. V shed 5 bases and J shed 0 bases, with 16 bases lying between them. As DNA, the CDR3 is TGTGCCAGCAGTCCAAGCGGGACGCCGATGAACACTGAAGCTTTCTTT. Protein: CASSPSGTPMNTEAFF.

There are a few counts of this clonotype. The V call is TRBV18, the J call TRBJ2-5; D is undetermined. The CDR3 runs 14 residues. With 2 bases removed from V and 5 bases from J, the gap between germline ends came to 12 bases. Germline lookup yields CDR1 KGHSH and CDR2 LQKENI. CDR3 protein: CASSPMQGPETQYF. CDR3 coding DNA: TGTGCCAGCTCACCAATGCAAGGGCCGGAGACCCAGTACTTC.

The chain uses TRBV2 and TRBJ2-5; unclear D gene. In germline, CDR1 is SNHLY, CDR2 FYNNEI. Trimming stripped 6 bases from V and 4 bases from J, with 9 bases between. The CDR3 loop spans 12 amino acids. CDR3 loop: CASSANGETQYF. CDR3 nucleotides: TGTGCCAGCAGCGCGAATGGAGAGACCCAGTACTTC.